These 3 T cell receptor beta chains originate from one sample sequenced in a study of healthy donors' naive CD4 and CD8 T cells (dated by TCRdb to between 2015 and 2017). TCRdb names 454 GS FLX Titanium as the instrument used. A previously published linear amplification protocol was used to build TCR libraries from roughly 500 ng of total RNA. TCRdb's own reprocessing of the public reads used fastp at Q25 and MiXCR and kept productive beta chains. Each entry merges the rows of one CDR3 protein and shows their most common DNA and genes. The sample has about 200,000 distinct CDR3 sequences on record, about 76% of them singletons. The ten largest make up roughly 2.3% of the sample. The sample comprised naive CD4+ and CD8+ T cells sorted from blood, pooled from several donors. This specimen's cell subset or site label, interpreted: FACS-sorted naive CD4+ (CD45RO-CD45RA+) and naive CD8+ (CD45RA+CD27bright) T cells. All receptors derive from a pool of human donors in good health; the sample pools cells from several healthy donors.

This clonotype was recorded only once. The CDR3 DNA sequence: TGTGCCAGCAGCTCCTCCGCGGGTTCCTACAATGAGCAGTTCTTC. Amino acids: CASSSSAGSYNEQFF. The chain links TRBV7-8 to TRBJ2-1; TRBD2 is a possible D gene (5 bases). CDR1 is SGHVS and CDR2 is FQNEAQ in the germline V gene. The CDR3 has 15 amino acids. V was clipped by 4 bases and J by 1 base, with 11 bases between them. Full variable domain (rest looked up from reference TRBV7-8 and TRBJ2-1): GAGVSQSPRYKVAKRGQDVALRCDPISGHVSLFWYQQALGQGPEFLTYFQNEAQLDKSGLPSDRFFAERPEGSVSTLKIQRTQQEDSAVYLCASSSSAGSYNEQFFGPGTRLTVL.

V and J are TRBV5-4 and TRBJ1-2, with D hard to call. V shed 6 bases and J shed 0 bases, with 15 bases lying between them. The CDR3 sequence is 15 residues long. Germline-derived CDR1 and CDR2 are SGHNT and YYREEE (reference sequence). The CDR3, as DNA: TGTGCCAGCAACTTTAGTGGGGAAACTAACTATGGCTACACCTTC. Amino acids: CASNFSGETNYGYTF.

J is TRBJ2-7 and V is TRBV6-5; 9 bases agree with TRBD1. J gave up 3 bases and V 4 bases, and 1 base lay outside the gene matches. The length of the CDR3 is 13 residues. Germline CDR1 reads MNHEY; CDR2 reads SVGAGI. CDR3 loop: CASSSGQGYEQYF. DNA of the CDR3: TGTGCCAGCAGTTCGGGACAGGGCTACGAGCAGTACTTC.